This T cell receptor beta chain is from a study of control samples from healthy donors and cancer patients. This CDR3 spans 16 amino acids. The V end lost 5 bases, the J end lost 4 bases, and 20 bases lay between the germline ends. Germline V lookup: CDR1 SGHTA, CDR2 FQGNSA. TCRdb's table, derived via immunoSEQ multiplex PCR, lists solely in-frame clones and lacks some. The sample yields over 100,000 clones, roughly 92% seen once. The chain uses TRBV7-2 and TRBJ2-5; possible D gene TRBD1, 5 bases. This receptor was taken from a man aged 18-30 years in good health. The sample comprised blood. This CDR3 reads CASSPRGQGVRETQYF. In nucleotides, the CDR3 is TGTGCCAGCAGCCCGAGAGGCCAGGGTGTTCGAGAGACCCAGTACTTC.